This T cell receptor (beta chain) originates from a study of Graves' ophthalmopathy and Graves' hyperthyroidism. This clonotype was observed a single time. The germline V gene has CDR1 SGHRS and CDR2 YFSETQ. The CDR3 covers 15 residues. V dropped 3 bases and J dropped 0; count of bases not matched to a gene: 2. Amplification from RNA transcripts yielded the TCR beta CDR3 regions. The workflow started with a first-round RT-PCR run with HTBI primers and then moved on to a second-round multiplex PCR. From the multiplex PCR reads, TCRdb called clonotypes with MiXCR, one entry per CDR3 protein. Of about 13,000 distinct CDR3 sequences listed, approximately 49% are singletons.

The V gene is TRBV5-1, the J gene TRBJ2-1; 8 positions match TRBD2. The sequencing input was peripheral blood. This TCR was recovered from a young woman with Graves' ophthalmopathy. CDR3 in DNA: TGCGCCAGCAGCTCCGGGACTAGCTCCTACAATGAGCAGTTCTTC. Amino acids: CASSSGTSSYNEQFF.